This TCR beta chain was profiled in a study of T cells in Graves' hyperthyroidism and ophthalmopathy. Study results and caveats: The authors' 13 V-J model separated ophthalmopathy from stable hyperthyroidism.

Researchers took RNA transcripts and amplified the TCR beta CDR3 regions from them. TCR CDR3 regions were first amplified by RT-PCR with HTBI primers. TCRdb reprocessed the multiplex PCR reads via MiXCR and lists one record per CDR3 protein. Of roughly 660,000 distinct CDR3 sequences in the sample, around 15% are singletons; the top ten hold around 15%. Using about 10 ml of fresh peripheral blood, PBMCs were prepared. The CDR3 is made up of 14 amino acids. V was shortened by 6 bases and J by 5 bases, with 19 bases between the two germline ends. From germline, CDR1 is SQVTM and CDR2 ANQGSEA. On this clonotype: Its matching antigen is unknown.

The receptor was isolated from a man over 45 with Graves' hyperthyroidism. The V and J genes are TRBV29-1 and TRBJ2-5; D unclear. Sequencing was performed on blood. The CDR3 here is CSVPLNKWVETQYF. CDR3 bases: TGCAGCGTGCCCCTGAATAAGTGGGTTGAGACCCAGTACTTC.